The present T cell receptor (beta chain) was sequenced within a study of human T cells and chemical hapten exposure (dated by TCRdb to the early 2020s). With respect to the entire study: Libraries were pooled for sequencing, and variation in per-sample TCR yields was attributed mainly to small differences in library volumes within the pool. The study tracked peripheral blood TCR repertoire changes in vivo during primary and secondary sensitization to the hapten diphenylcyclopropenone (DPC) in alopecia patients. For every blood RNA sample, sequencing covered both the TCR alpha and TCR beta chains.

Receptor amplification or capture employed RACE. TCRdb names NextSeq 500 as the instrument used. During library preparation, unique molecular identifiers were attached to individual cDNA molecules so that TCRs could be counted quantitatively and reproducibly. The study's processing was this. Samples had a median of around 92,000 TCRs, with a range from about 23,224 to 700,000. V, J and CDR3 annotation of the TCR reads was performed with the Decombinator software suite. For PS versus PT1 abundance plots, all samples were subsampled to the same number of TCRs (28,000). TCRs were defined as expanded if absent before sensitization and observed at least eight times at the 2-week time point. Clones were called with MiXCR by TCRdb after fastp trimmed the public reads at Q25, and only in-frame beta chains were retained. Duplicate CDR3 protein sequences are folded into a single record with the most common DNA and genes. TCRdb, not the original authors, processed these V and J calls. The sample table shows some 93,000 distinct CDR3 sequences, and around 9% are seen once. 2.5% to 3.5% of the sample lies in the top ten.

The paper's findings and limits, for the study overall: After repeated subsampling, changes were observed in the strength of the expansion versus patch-test correlation and in the threshold at which the correlation became significant. No change with DPC sensitization was found in the number of TCRs above 1 in 1000 frequency, and no evidence of global repertoire structure alterations was found.

Worth noting for this clonotype: The clone's antigen remains unknown. The input lacks base qualities; no much larger clone sits a single base away.

In the paper's terms, the time point label means: healthy volunteer bleed at 2 weeks. Total RNA was extracted from unfractionated whole blood collected in Tempus Blood RNA tubes. Five or six healthy volunteers served as TCR sequencing controls and were bled at day 0, 2 weeks and 6 weeks. V loses 7 bases, J loses 3 bases, and the germline ends lie 21 bases apart. The CDR3 covers 16 residues, taking in both the cysteine and the phenylalanine. Left in the record is the CDR3 DNA by itself, 48 bases read in frame from the first base. The germline V gene yields MNHNS for CDR1 and SASEGT for CDR2. Specimen: whole blood. The clonotype originates from a female donor in good health. Some clones in this sample may be carry-over from other donors' samples. In this chain, TRBV6-1 is recombined with TRBJ2-5, with TRBD1 as a weak D call on 5 bases. The sequenced DNA: TGTGCCAGCATCTCACAGGCAGGCGGATTTGAAGAGACCCAGTACTTC. The translation is CASISQAGGFEETQYF.